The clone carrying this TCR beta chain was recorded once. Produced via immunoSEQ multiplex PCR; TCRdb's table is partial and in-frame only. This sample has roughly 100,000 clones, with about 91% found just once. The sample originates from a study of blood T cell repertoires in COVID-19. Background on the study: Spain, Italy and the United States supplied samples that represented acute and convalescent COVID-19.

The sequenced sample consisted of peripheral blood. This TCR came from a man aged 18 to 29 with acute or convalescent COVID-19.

Here the CDR3 reads CASSRTSGKYEQYF. The CDR3 nucleotides read TGTGCCAGTAGTAGGACTAGCGGGAAATACGAGCAGTACTTC. This chain joins TRBV19 and TRBJ2-7; 12 positions agree with TRBD2. The CDR3 sequence is 14 residues long. After removal of 4 bases from V and 4 bases from J, the junction contained 2 bases not matched to a gene. The germline V gene has CDR1 LNHDA and CDR2 SQIVND (reference sequence).